The 27 T cell receptor beta chains below come from one sample, sequenced in a study of blood T cell repertoires in COVID-19. Using immunoSEQ multiplex PCR, the repertoire was profiled, and TCRdb retains in-frame clones only, with some absent. Of about 310,000 clones listed, roughly 91% are singletons. The sequenced sample consisted of peripheral blood. These receptors came from a man aged 50-60 years with active or convalescent COVID-19.

For this clone: Distinct nucleotide sequences in the sample also encode this CDR3. This sequence joins TRBV5-1 and TRBJ1-5, with 10 nucleotides matching TRBD1. Germline trimming cut 4 bases from V and 7 bases from J; bases unmatched to any gene: 2. The CDR3 has 13 residues. Germline V lookup: CDR1 SGHRS, CDR2 YFSETQ. The CDR3 DNA reads as TGCGCCAGCAGCCTGGACAGGGGGCAGCCCCAGCATTTT. This translates into CASSLDRGQPQHF.

This chain joins TRBV4-1 and TRBJ2-7, with D possibly being TRBD1 (6 bases). CDR1 is MGHRA, CDR2 YSYEKL, per germline. The CDR3 sequence is 15 residues long. V was pared by 1 base and J by 5 bases, with 15 bases between. The CDR3 spells CASSQGGQVEHEQYF. The CDR3 nucleotides read TGCGCCAGCAGCCAAGGGGGGCAGGTCGAGCACGAGCAGTACTTC.

The chain couples TRBV7-2 to TRBJ1-1; 9 bases fit TRBD1. Germline V CDR1 and CDR2: SGHTA, FQGNSA. The J segment lost 4 bases and the V segment lost 4 bases, leaving 4 bases of the junction unmatched. The CDR3 sequence is 14 residues long. The DNA of the CDR3 is TGTGCCAGCAGCTCCCGACAGGGGGGCACTGAAGCTTTCTTT. This gives the protein CASSSRQGGTEAFF.

The rearrangement joins TRBV10-1 to TRBJ2-3; no firm D call. The length of the CDR3 is 15 residues. Germline CDR1 reads WNHNN; CDR2 reads SYGVQD (reference sequence). Trimming left V 0 bases short and J 3 bases short, with 10 bases between. The CDR3 loop is CASSESAGMTDTQYF. The CDR3 nucleotides read TGCGCCAGCAGTGAGTCCGCAGGAATGACAGATACGCAGTATTTT.

V is TRBV7-2 and J is TRBJ1-2; D possibly corresponds to TRBD1 (6 bases). Trimming took 4 bases from V and 4 from J, leaving 13 bases between them. Looked up from germline, CDR1 is SGHTA and CDR2 is FQGNSA. CDR3 length: 14 amino acids. CDR3 in DNA: TGTGCCAGCAGCTACCGGGACACCATCTATGGCTACACCTTC. It yields the protein CASSYRDTIYGYTF.

The CDR3 region is CASSQERTRYNSPLHF. The CDR3 nucleotides are TGTGCCAGCAGCCAAGAACGGACACGTTATAATTCACCCCTCCACTTT. The genes are TRBV14 and TRBJ1-6; possibly TRBD1 for D (5 bases). Per the germline V gene, CDR1 is SGHDN and CDR2 is FVKESK. The V end was cut by 0 bases, the J end by 4 bases, with 10 bases between. The CDR3 is 16 residues long.

V usage is TRBV29-1 and J usage is TRBJ2-3; 12 bases agree with TRBD2. The CDR3 runs to 16 residues. J gave up 0 bases and V 3 bases, and 4 bases lay outside the gene matches. The germline V gene encodes CDR1 SQVTM and CDR2 ANQGSEA. As DNA, the CDR3 is TGCAGCGTTGATTCTAGCGGGAGGGCCAGCACAGATACGCAGTATTTT. Protein: CSVDSSGRASTDTQYF.

The rearrangement links TRBV2 to TRBJ2-1; D unresolved. CDR1 is SNHLY, CDR2 FYNNEI, per germline. V was trimmed by 2 bases and J by 0 bases, leaving 8 bases between them. The CDR3 loop spans 15 amino acids. CDR3 sequence: CASSETEHSYNEQFF. In nucleotides, the CDR3 is TGTGCCAGCAGTGAAACAGAACACTCCTACAATGAGCAGTTCTTC. The complete variable domain, with remaining parts taken from reference TRBV2 and TRBJ2-1, reads EPEVTQTPSHQVTQMGQEVILRCVPISNHLYFYWYRQILGQKVEFLVSFYNNEISEKSEIFDDQFSVERPDGSNFTLKIRSTKLEDSAMYFCASSETEHSYNEQFFGPGTRLTVL.

The gene calls are TRBV18 and TRBJ2-1; a possible D gene is TRBD1 (6 bases). The CDR3 is 13 amino acids. Trimming cost V 3 bases and J 6 bases, with 9 bases left between them. Germline V gene lookup returns CDR1 KGHSH and CDR2 LQKENI. CDR3 coding DNA: TGTGCCAGCTCACCCGGGACAAGCAATGAGCAGTTCTTC. Amino acid sequence: CASSPGTSNEQFF.

The rearrangement uses TRBV5-1 and TRBJ1-2; no clear D. The CDR3 is 13 residues long. Germline CDR1 is SGHRS and CDR2 is YFSETQ. Trimming took off 4 bases at V and 2 bases at J, with 9 bases between the two ends. The CDR3 coding sequence is TGCGCCAGCAGCCCCCGGGTCAACTATGGCTACACCTTC. This translates into CASSPRVNYGYTF.

The sample holds a few counts of this clone. The V and J genes are TRBV7-8 and TRBJ2-2; TRBD1 is a possible D gene (6 bases). V was clipped by 5 bases and J by 0 bases, with 10 bases between them. Germline V gives CDR1 SGHVS, CDR2 FQNEAQ. The CDR3 runs to 15 residues. The CDR3 DNA reads TGTGCCAGCAGCCACGGACAGTCGAACACCGGGGAGCTGTTTTTT. Translating it yields CASSHGQSNTGELFF.

The genes are TRBV9 and TRBJ2-4, with 7 bases lining up with TRBD2. Germline lookup yields CDR1 SGDLS and CDR2 YYNGEE. The J segment lost 5 bases and the V segment lost 4 bases, leaving 6 bases of the junction unmatched. This CDR3 comprises 14 residues. The CDR3 reads CASSPETSQNIQYF. DNA for the CDR3: TGTGCCAGCAGCCCCGAGACTAGCCAAAACATTCAGTACTTC.

The chain joins TRBV7-8 to TRBJ2-3, with 12 bases lining up with TRBD2. The CDR3 runs to 15 residues. Germline trimming cut 1 base from V and 6 bases from J; bases unmatched to any gene: 2. Germline V lookup: CDR1 SGHVS, CDR2 FQNEAQ. The CDR3 here is CASSLGLAGVDTQYF. The CDR3 coding sequence is TGTGCCAGCAGCTTAGGACTAGCGGGAGTTGATACGCAGTATTTT. Full variable domain (outside the CDR3, taken from reference TRBV7-8 and TRBJ2-3): GAGVSQSPRYKVAKRGQDVALRCDPISGHVSLFWYQQALGQGPEFLTYFQNEAQLDKSGLPSDRFFAERPEGSVSTLKIQRTQQEDSAVYLCASSLGLAGVDTQYFGPGTRLTVL.

J is TRBJ1-2 and V is TRBV6-2 or TRBV6-3, with TRBD1 matching 7 bases. This CDR3 spans 16 amino acids. After removal of 2 bases from V and 0 bases from J, the junction contained 6 bases not matched to a gene. CDR1 and CDR2 (germline): MNHEY, SVGEGT. CDR3 amino acids: CASSYGTAQTNYGYTF. CDR3 nucleotides: TGTGCCAGCAGTTACGGGACAGCGCAAACTAACTATGGCTACACCTTC.

This rearrangement joins TRBV21-1 to TRBJ1-6; the table's D call TRBD1 went unverified against the DNA. TRBV21-1 is flagged as a pseudogene. This CDR3 has 15 amino acids. This CDR3 is CASIERDRENSPLHF. CDR3 coding DNA: TGTGCCAGCATCGAGAGGGACAGGGAAAATTCACCCCTCCACTTT.

The chain links TRBV28 to TRBJ2-5; D is undetermined. Trimming left V 3 bases short and J 2 bases short, with 10 bases between. This CDR3 has 14 amino acids. Germline lookup yields CDR1 MDHEN and CDR2 SYDVKM. In DNA, the CDR3 is TGTGCCAGCAGTTTGGGCAGAAGGCAAGAGACCCAGTACTTC. Protein sequence: CASSLGRRQETQYF.

This clone was found a few times. The chain links TRBV13 to TRBJ2-3; TRBD2 agrees at 11 bases. The germline gives CDR1 PRHDT, CDR2 FYEKMQ (reference sequence). This CDR3 has 20 residues. With 5 bases clipped from V and 0 bases from J, the junction kept 16 bases outside the gene matches. This CDR3 reads CASSILAGGTFPTSTDTQYF. DNA for the CDR3: TGTGCCAGCAGCATCCTAGCGGGGGGAACCTTCCCCACTAGCACAGATACGCAGTATTTT.

This clone was seen more than once but under ten times. V is TRBV6-5 and J is TRBJ2-7; maybe TRBD2 (6 bases). V dropped 6 bases and J dropped 1 base, with 13 bases sitting between them. This CDR3 is 14 amino acids long. The V gene's germline CDR1 is MNHEY and CDR2 SVGAGI. DNA for the CDR3: TGTGCCAGCAGGCGGGACCCTCAATCCTACGAGCAGTACTTC. The encoded protein is CASRRDPQSYEQYF.

The V gene is TRBV28, the J gene TRBJ2-7, with TRBD2 matching over 8 bases. Germline values: CDR1 MDHEN, CDR2 SYDVKM. This CDR3 contains 14 residues. The J segment lost 6 bases and the V segment lost 3 bases, leaving 7 bases of the junction unmatched. The CDR3 DNA follows: TGTGCCAGCAGTTTTGCGCTAGCGGGCGCCGAGCAGTACTTC. As protein: CASSFALAGAEQYF.

This clone appeared a few times. The chain employs TRBV5-4 and TRBJ1-6, with 12 bases that match TRBD1. The V and J ends lost 0 bases and 9 bases, in that order; junction bases with no gene match: 4. The germline CDR1 and CDR2 sequences are SGHNT and YYREEE (reference sequence). CDR3 length: 16 residues. The CDR3 here is CASSLGGQGASSPLHF. CDR3 DNA sequence: TGTGCCAGCAGCTTGGGGGGACAGGGGGCCTCTTCACCCCTCCACTTT.

The V and J genes are TRBV3-1 (or the pseudogene TRBV3-2) and TRBJ2-3; a possible D gene is TRBD2 (6 bases). The CDR3 is made up of 14 amino acids. Per the germline V gene, CDR1 is LGHDT and CDR2 is YNNKEL (reference sequence). V lost 3 bases and J lost 4, with 11 bases in between. The CDR3 region has the DNA TGTGCCAGCAGCCAGGCCGGCGGGGCAGATACGCAGTATTTT. This translates into CASSQAGGADTQYF.

The chain has TRBV5-4 and TRBJ2-7, with 8 bases fitting TRBD2. CDR3 size: 15 residues. CDR1 is SGHNT, CDR2 YYREEE, per germline (reference sequence). V was clipped by 7 bases and J by 0 bases; unmatched bases: 9. The CDR3 loop is CASSSGGGSSYEQYF. CDR3 nucleotide sequence: TGTGCCAGCTCCTCCGGGGGGGGGTCCTCCTACGAGCAGTACTTC.

The chain has TRBV28 and TRBJ1-2; perhaps TRBD1 as D (6 bases). Trimming took 3 bases from V and 8 from J, leaving 25 bases between them. Germline values: CDR1 MDHEN, CDR2 SYDVKM. The CDR3 contains 17 residues. The CDR3 region has the DNA TGTGCCAGCAGTTTTGCGGGGGGGGGCTTGGTTGGTGGCGGCTACACCTTC. Translation: CASSFAGGGLVGGGYTF.

V is TRBV7-9 and J is TRBJ2-6, with unresolved D. There are 19 residues in the CDR3. V dropped 3 bases and J dropped 4 bases, with 22 bases sitting between them. Germline lookup yields CDR1 SEHNR and CDR2 FQNEAQ (reference sequence). The CDR3 DNA reads as TGTGCCAGCAGCTTGTATGTCTATTCGGGTAGGTCCGGGGCCAACGTCCTGACTTTC. It codes for CASSLYVYSGRSGANVLTF.

This chain connects TRBV5-1 to TRBJ1-3, with unresolved D. This CDR3 has 15 residues. Germline lookup yields CDR1 SGHRS and CDR2 YFSETQ. V was pared by 2 bases and J by 0 bases, with 9 bases between. CDR3 bases: TGCGCCAGCAGCTTAGTACCGGGCTCTGGAAACACCATATATTTT. Translating it yields CASSLVPGSGNTIYF.

V and J are TRBV14 and TRBJ2-3; D is undetermined. V dropped 4 bases and J dropped 2 bases, with 4 bases sitting between them. CDR3 length equals 12 residues. Germline CDR1 SGHDN, CDR2 FVKESK. The CDR3 spells CASSLYTDTQYF. CDR3 sequence (DNA): TGTGCCAGCAGCCTCTACACAGATACGCAGTATTTT. The variable domain in full, with the rest retrieved from reference TRBV14 and TRBJ2-3, is EAGVTQFPSHSVIEKGQTVTLRCDPISGHDNLYWYRRVMGKEIKFLLHFVKESKQDESGMPNNRFLAERTGGTYSTLKVQPAELEDSGVYFCASSLYTDTQYFGPGTRLTVL.

This clone was counted a single time. CDR3 residues: CASSYSGATDTQYF. The DNA of the CDR3 is TGTGCCAGCAGTTACTCGGGGGCCACAGATACGCAGTATTTT. The chain is built from TRBV6-5 and TRBJ2-3; a possible D gene is TRBD1 (6 bases). This CDR3 is built from 14 residues. Germline V gives CDR1 MNHEY, CDR2 SVGAGI. V gave up 0 bases and J gave up 2 bases, with 6 bases separating them.